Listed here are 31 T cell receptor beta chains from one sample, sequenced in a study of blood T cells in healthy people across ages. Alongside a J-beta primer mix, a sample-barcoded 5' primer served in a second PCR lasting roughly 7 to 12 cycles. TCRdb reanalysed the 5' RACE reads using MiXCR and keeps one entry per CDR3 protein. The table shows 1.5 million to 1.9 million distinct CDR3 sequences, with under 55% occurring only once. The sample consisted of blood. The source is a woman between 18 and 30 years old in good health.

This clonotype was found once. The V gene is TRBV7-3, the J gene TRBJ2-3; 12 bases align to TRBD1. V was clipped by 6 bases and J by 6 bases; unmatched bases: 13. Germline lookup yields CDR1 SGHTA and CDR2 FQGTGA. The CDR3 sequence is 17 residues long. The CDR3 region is CASSPRDGTGGIDTQYF. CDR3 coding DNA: TGTGCCAGCAGTCCCAGGGACGGGACAGGGGGCATTGATACGCAGTATTTT.

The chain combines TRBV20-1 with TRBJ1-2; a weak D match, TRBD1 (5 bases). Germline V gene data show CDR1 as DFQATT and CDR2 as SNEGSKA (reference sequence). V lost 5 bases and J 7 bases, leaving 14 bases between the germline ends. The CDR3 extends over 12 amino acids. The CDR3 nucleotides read TGCAGTGCTGGACAAATCCGGCTTGGCTACACCTTC. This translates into CSAGQIRLGYTF.

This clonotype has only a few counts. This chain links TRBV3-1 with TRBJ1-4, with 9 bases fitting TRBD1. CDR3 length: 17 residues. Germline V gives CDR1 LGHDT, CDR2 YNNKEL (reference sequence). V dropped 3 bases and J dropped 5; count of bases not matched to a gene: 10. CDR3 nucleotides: TGTGCCAGCAGCCAGCTCCGGGACAGGGTGGGGAATGAAAAACTGTTTTTT. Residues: CASSQLRDRVGNEKLFF.

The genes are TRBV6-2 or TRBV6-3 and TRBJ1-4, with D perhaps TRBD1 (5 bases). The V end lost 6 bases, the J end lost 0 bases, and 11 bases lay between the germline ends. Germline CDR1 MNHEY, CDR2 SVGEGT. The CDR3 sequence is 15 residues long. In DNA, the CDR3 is TGTGCCAGCAGGGCCACAGGTGCAACTAATGAAAAACTGTTTTTT. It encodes CASRATGATNEKLFF.

In nucleotides, the CDR3 is TGCGCCAGCACCCCCGGGGACAACTACATACCAGATACGCAGTATTTT. As protein: CASTPGDNYIPDTQYF. This chain links TRBV5-1 with TRBJ2-3, with a tentative D call TRBD1 (6 bases). Germline CDR1 and CDR2: SGHRS and YFSETQ. V lost 6 bases, J lost 4 bases, and 21 bases lay in between. The CDR3 covers 16 residues.

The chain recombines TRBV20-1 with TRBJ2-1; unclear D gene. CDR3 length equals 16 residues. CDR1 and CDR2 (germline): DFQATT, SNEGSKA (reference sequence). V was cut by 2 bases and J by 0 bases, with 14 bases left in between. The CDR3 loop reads CSARKLFITSYNEQFF. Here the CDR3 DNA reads TGCAGTGCTAGAAAGCTATTCATCACCTCCTACAATGAGCAGTTCTTC.

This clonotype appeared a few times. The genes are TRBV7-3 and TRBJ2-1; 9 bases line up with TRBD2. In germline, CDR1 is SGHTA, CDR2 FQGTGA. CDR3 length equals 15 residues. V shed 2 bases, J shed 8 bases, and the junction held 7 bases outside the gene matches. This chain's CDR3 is CASSLYGGRGHEQFF. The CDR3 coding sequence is TGTGCCAGCAGCTTATATGGCGGGAGGGGCCATGAGCAGTTCTTC.

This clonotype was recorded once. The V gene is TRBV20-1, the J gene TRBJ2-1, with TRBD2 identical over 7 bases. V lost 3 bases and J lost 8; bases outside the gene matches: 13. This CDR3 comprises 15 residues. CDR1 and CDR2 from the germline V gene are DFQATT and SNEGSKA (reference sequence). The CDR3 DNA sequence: TGCAGTGCTAGGGGCACTAGCGCCCTTGGGCATGAGCAGTTCTTC. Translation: CSARGTSALGHEQFF.

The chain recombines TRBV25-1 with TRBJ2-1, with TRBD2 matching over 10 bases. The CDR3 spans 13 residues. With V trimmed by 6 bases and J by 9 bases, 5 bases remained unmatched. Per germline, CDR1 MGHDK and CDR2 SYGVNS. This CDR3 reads CASSPSGGSEQFF. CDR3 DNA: TGTGCCAGCAGCCCTAGCGGGGGATCTGAGCAGTTCTTC.

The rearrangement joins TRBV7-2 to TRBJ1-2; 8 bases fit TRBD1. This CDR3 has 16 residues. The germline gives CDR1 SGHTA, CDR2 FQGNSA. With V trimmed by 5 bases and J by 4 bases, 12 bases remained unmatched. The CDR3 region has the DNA TGTGCCAGCAGCCCCCGAAGTTCCACAGGGGGCTATGGCTACACCTTC. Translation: CASSPRSSTGGYGYTF.

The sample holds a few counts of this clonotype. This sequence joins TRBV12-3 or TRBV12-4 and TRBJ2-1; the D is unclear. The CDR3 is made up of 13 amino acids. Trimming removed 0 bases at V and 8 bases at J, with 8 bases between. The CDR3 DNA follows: TGTGCCAGCAGTTTAGCCCGCCCGGATGAGCAGTTCTTC. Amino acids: CASSLARPDEQFF.

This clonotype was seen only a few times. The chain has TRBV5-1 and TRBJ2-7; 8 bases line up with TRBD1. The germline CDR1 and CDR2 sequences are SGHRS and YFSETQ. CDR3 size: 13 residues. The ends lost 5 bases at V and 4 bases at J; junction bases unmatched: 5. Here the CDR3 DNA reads TGCGCCAGCAGACGGACAGGGAGATACGAGCAGTACTTC. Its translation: CASRRTGRYEQYF.

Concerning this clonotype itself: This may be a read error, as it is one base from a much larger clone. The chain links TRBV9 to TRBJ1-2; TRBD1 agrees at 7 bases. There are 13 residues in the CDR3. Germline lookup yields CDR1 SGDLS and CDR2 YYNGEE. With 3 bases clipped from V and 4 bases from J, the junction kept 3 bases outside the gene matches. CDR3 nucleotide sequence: TGTGCCAGCAGCGCGGACAGGTCCTATGGCTACACCTTC. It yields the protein CASSADRSYGYTF.

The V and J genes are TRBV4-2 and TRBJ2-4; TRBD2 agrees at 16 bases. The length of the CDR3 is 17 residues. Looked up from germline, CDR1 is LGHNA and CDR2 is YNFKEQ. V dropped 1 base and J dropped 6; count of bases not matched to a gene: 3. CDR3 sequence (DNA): TGTGCCAGCAGCCAAGGGGGGACTAGCGGGGGGGCAAACATTCAGTACTTC. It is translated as CASSQGGTSGGANIQYF.

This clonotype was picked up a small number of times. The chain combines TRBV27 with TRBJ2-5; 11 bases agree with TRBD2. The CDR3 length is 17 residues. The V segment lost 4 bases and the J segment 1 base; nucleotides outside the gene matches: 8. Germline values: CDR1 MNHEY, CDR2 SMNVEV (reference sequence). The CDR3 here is CASSYLAGGPAQETQYF. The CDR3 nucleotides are TGTGCCAGCAGTTACCTAGCGGGAGGTCCCGCCCAAGAGACCCAGTACTTC.

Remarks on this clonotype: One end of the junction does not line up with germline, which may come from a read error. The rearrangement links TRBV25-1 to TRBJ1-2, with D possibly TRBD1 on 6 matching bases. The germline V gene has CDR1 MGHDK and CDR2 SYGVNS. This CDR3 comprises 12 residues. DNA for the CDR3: TGTGCCAGCAGTGCAGGGGTCTATGGCCACACCTTC. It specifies CASSAGVYGHTF.

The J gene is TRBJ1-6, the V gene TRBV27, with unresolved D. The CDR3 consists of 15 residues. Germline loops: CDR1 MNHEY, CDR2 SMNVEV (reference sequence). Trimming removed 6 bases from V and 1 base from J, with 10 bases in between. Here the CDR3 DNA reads TGTGCCAGCAGCCCCTGGCGGTCCTATAATTCACCCCTCCACTTT. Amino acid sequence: CASSPWRSYNSPLHF.

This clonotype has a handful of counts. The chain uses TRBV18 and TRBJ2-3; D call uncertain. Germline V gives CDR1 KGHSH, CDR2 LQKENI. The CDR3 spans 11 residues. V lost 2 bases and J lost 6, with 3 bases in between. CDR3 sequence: CASSPKDTQYF. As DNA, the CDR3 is TGTGCCAGCTCACCAAAGGATACGCAGTATTTT. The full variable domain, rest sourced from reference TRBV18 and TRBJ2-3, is NAGVMQNPRHLVRRRGQEARLRCSPMKGHSHVYWYRQLPEEGLKFMVYLQKENIIDESGMPKERFSAEFPKEGPSILRIQQVVRGDSAAYFCASSPKDTQYFGPGTRLTVL.

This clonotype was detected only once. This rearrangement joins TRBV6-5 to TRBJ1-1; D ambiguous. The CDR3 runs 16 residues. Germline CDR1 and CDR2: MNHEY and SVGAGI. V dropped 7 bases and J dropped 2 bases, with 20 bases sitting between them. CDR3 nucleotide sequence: TGTGCCAGCAACCTCTCTCGCCGGGGAACTAACACTGAAGCTTTCTTT. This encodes CASNLSRRGTNTEAFF.

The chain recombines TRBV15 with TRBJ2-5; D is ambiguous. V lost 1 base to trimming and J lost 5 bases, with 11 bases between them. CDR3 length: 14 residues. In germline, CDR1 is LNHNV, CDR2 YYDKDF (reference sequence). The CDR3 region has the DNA TGTGCCACCAGCAGAGTTCGGGCTCTGGAGACCCAGTACTTC. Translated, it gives CATSRVRALETQYF.

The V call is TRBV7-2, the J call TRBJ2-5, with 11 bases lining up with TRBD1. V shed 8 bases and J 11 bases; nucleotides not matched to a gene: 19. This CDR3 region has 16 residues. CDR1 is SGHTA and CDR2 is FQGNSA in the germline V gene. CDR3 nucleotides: TGTGCCAGCCAAAAAAAAAGGGACAGGGGGTACGGTGAGCAGTACTTC. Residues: CASQKKRDRGYGEQYF. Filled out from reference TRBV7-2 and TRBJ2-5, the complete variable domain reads GAGVSQSPSNKVTEKGKDVELRCDPISGHTALYWYRQSLGQGLEFLIYFQGNSAPDKSGLPSDRFSAERTGGSVSTLTIQRTQQEDSAVYLCASQKKRDRGYGEQYFGPGTRLLVL.

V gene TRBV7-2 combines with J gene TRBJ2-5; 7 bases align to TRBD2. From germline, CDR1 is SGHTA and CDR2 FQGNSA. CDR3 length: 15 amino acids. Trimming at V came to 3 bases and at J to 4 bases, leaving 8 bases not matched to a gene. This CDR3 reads CASSFGRAGIETQYF. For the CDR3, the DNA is TGTGCCAGCAGCTTCGGACGAGCGGGGATAGAGACCCAGTACTTC.

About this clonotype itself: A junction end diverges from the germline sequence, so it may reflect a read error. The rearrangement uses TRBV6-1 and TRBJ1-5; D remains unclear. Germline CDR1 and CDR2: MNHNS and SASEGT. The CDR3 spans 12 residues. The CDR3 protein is CTSSRSNQPQHF. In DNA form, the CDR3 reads TGTACCAGCAGTAGAAGCAATCAGCCCCAGCATTTT.

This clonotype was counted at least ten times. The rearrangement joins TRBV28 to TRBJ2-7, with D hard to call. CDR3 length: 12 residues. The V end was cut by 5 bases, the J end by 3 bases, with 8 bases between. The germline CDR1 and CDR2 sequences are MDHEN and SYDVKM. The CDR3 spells CASSPHLYEQYF. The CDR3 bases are TGTGCCAGCAGTCCTCACCTCTACGAGCAGTACTTC.

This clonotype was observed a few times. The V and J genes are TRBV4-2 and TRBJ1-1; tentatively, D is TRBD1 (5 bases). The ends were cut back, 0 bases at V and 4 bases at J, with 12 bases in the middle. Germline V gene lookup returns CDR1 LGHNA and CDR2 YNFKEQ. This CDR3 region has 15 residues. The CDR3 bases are TGTGCCAGCAGCCAAGACAGGGTCTTCGGCACTGAAGCTTTCTTT. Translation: CASSQDRVFGTEAFF.

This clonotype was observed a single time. CDR3 in amino acids: CASSPPGTGGSYNEQYF. CDR3 in DNA: TGTGCCAGCAGCCCTCCCGGGACAGGGGGCTCCTACAATGAGCAGTACTTC. The chain carries TRBV7-9 and TRBJ2-1; 12 bases match TRBD1. The better agreement between TRBJ2-7 and the DNA end casts doubt on the J call. The CDR3 runs 17 residues. CDR1 SEHNR and CDR2 FQNEAQ come from the germline V gene (reference sequence).

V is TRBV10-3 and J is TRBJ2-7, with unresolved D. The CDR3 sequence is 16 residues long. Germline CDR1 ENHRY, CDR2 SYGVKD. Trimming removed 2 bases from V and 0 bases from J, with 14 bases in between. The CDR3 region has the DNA TGTGCCATCAGTGAGCCCGATCAGACGAGCTCCTACGAGCAGTACTTC. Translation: CAISEPDQTSSYEQYF.

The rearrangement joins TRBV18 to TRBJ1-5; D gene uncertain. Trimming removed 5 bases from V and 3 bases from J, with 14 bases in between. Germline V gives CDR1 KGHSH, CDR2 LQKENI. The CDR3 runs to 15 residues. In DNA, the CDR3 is TGTGCCAGCTCATCCCTGGGTAAGGACAATCAGCCCCAGCATTTT. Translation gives CASSSLGKDNQPQHF. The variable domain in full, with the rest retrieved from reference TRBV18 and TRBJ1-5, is NAGVMQNPRHLVRRRGQEARLRCSPMKGHSHVYWYRQLPEEGLKFMVYLQKENIIDESGMPKERFSAEFPKEGPSILRIQQVVRGDSAAYFCASSSLGKDNQPQHFGDGTRLSIL.

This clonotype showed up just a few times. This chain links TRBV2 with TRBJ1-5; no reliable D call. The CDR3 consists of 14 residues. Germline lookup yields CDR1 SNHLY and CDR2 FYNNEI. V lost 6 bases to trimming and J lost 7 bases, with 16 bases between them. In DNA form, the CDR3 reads TGTGCCAGCAGCCCCATGGGCCCAGGACAGCCCCAGCATTTT. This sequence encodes CASSPMGPGQPQHF.

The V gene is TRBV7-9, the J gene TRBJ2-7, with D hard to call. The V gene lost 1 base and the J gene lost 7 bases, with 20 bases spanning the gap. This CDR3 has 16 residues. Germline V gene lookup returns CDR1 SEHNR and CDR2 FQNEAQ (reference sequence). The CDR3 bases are TGTGCCAGCAGCTTAGTCGCCGCGCTCTCCTACAATGAGCAGTACTTC. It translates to CASSLVAALSYNEQYF.

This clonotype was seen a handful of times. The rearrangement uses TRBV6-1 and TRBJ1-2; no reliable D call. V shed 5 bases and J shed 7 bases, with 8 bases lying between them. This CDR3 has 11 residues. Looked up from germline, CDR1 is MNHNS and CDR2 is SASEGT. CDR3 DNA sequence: TGTGCCAGCAGTCCCGCGCGTGGCTACACCTTC. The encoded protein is CASSPARGYTF.